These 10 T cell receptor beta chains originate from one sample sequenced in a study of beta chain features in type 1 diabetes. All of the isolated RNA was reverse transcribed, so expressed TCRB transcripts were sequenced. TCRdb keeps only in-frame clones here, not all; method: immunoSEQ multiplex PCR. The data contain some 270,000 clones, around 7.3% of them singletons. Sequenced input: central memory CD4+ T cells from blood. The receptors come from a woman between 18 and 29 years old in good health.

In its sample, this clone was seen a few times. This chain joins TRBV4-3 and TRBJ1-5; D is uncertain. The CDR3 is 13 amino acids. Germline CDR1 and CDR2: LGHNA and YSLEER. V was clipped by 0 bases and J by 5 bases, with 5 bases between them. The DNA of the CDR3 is TGCGCCAGCAGCCAAGAGCGATATCAGCCCCAGCATTTT. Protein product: CASSQERYQPQHF.

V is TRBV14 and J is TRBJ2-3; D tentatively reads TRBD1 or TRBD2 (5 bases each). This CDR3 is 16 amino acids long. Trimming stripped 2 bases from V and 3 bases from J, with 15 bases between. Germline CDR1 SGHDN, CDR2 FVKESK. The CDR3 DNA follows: TGTGCCAGCAGCCAATTGGGGGTACAGACGACAGATACGCAGTATTTT. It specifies CASSQLGVQTTDTQYF.

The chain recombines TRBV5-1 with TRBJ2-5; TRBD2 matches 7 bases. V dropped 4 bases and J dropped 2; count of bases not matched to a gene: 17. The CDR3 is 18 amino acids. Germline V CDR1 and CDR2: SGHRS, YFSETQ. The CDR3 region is CASSTSGPGGGTQETQYF. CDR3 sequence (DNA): TGCGCCAGCAGCACGAGCGGTCCGGGCGGGGGTACTCAAGAGACCCAGTACTTC. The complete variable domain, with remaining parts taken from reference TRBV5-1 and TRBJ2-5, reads KAGVTQTPRYLIKTRGQQVTLSCSPISGHRSVSWYQQTPGQGLQFLFEYFSETQRNKGNFPGRFSGRQFSNSRSEMNVSTLELGDSALYLCASSTSGPGGGTQETQYFGPGTRLLVL.

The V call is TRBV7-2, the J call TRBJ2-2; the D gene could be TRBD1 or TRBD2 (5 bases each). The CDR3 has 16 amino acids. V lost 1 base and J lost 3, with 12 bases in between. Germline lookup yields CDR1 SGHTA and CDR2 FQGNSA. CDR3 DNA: TGTGCCAGCAGCTTAGAGCCGGGGCTGGACACCGGGGAGCTGTTTTTT. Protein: CASSLEPGLDTGELFF.

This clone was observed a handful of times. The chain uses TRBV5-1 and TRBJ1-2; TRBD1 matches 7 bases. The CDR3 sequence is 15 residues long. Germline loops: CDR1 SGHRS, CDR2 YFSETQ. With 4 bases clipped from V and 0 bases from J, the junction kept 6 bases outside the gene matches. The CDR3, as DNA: TGCGCCAGCAGCCCAGGGACAGAGTCTAACTATGGCTACACCTTC. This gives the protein CASSPGTESNYGYTF.

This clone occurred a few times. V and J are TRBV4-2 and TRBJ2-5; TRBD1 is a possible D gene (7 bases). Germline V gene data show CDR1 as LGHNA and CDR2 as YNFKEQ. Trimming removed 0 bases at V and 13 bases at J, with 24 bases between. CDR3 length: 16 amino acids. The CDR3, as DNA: TGTGCCAGCAGCCAAGATTCAAGGCGCGGGACGACAGGGAGGTACTTC. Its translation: CASSQDSRRGTTGRYF.

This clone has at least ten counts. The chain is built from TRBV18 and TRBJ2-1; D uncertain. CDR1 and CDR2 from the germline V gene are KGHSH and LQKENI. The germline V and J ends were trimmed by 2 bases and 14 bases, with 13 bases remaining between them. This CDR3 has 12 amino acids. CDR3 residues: CASSPIPGREFF. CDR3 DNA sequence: TGTGCCAGCTCACCAATCCCTGGTCGGGAGTTCTTC.

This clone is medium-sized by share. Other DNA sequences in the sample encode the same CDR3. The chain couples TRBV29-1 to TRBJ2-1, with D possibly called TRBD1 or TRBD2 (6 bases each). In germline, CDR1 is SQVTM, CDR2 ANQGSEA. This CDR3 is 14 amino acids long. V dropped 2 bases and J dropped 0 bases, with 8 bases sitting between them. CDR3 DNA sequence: TGCAGCGTTGAAAAGGGGGGCTCCTACAATGAGCAGTTCTTC. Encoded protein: CSVEKGGSYNEQFF.

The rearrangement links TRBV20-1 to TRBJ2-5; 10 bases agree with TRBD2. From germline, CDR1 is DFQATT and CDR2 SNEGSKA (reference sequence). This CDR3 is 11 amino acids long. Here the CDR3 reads CRAGGPETQYF. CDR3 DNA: TGCAGAGCGGGAGGGCCAGAGACCCAGTACTTC.

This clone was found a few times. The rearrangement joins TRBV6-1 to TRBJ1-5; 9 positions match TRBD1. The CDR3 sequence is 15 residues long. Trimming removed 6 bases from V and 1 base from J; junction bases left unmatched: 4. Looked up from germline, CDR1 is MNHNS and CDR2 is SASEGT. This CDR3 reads CASSSGQGSNQPQHF. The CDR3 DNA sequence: TGTGCCAGCAGCTCGGGACAGGGCAGCAATCAGCCCCAGCATTTT.